This is a list of T cell receptor beta chains from one sample in a study of siplizumab effects on memory and regulatory T cells. Sequenced by immunoSEQ multiplex PCR; TCRdb stores in-frame clones only, minus some. The sample lists about 87,000 clones, approximately 90% seen once, with approximately 15% in the top ten. Sequencing was performed on CD4+ T cells sorted from blood. The receptor set was obtained from a human donor in good health. The CDR3 runs from the conserved cysteine through the conserved F or W. A D gene is named only where the DNA matches it firmly. The size field is filled for only some rows; it gives once, few, many or a size class.

J: TRBJ2-7
length: 15
V: TRBV21-1
size: .
D: .
CDR3: CASSQVPPPTYEQYF
DNA: TGTGCCAGCAGCCAGGTCCCACCACCGACCTACGAGCAGTACTTC

J: TRBJ1-1
length: 13
V: TRBV14
size: .
D: .
CDR3: CASSQQLNTEAFF
DNA: TGTGCCAGCAGCCAACAGCTGAACACTGAAGCTTTCTTT

J: TRBJ2-3
length: 16
V: TRBV7-2
size: .
D: .
CDR3: CASSSPLHISTDTQYF
DNA: TGTGCCAGCAGCTCCCCACTCCACATTAGCACAGATACGCAGTATTTT

J: TRBJ2-7
length: 11
V: TRBV30
size: .
D: .
CDR3: CAWRQGDEQYF
DNA: TGTGCCTGGAGACAGGGCGACGAGCAGTACTTC

J: TRBJ2-7
length: 14
V: TRBV11-3
size: .
D: TRBD1
CDR3: CASSWGQVSYEQYF
DNA: TGTGCCAGCAGCTGGGGACAGGTCTCCTACGAGCAGTACTTC

J: TRBJ2-1
length: 13
V: TRBV6-1
size: once
D: .
CDR3: CASSTGTLYQQFF
DNA: TGTGCCAGCAGTACCGGGACCCTGTATCAGCAGTTCTTC

J: TRBJ2-1
length: 11
V: TRBV6-1
size: .
D: .
CDR3: CASSRRDEQFF
DNA: TGTGCCAGCAGCCGAAGGGATGAGCAGTTCTTC

J: TRBJ1-1
length: 14
V: TRBV19
size: few
D: .
CDR3: CASSITGRNTEAFF
DNA: TGTGCCAGTAGCATCACAGGGAGGAACACTGAAGCTTTCTTT

J: TRBJ2-7
length: 11
V: TRBV5-1
size: .
D: .
CDR3: CASRLLNEQYF
DNA: TGCGCCAGCAGACTCCTGAACGAGCAGTACTTC

J: TRBJ2-3
length: 16
V: TRBV7-3
size: .
D: .
CDR3: CASSLTRTGRGDTQYF
DNA: TGTGCCAGCAGCTTAACTCGGACAGGGAGGGGTGATACGCAGTATTTT

J: TRBJ2-5
length: 14
V: TRBV19
size: .
D: TRBD1
CDR3: CASRRRTGVETQYF
DNA: TGTGCCAGTAGACGCAGGACAGGGGTAGAGACCCAGTACTTC

J: TRBJ2-7
length: 13
V: TRBV28
size: .
D: .
CDR3: CASSFRTYYEQYF
DNA: TGTGCCAGCAGTTTCAGGACATACTACGAGCAGTACTTC

J: TRBJ2-7
length: 18
V: TRBV2
size: many
D: TRBD1
CDR3: CASSEPPGTAQGTYEQYF
DNA: TGTGCCAGCAGTGAACCACCGGGGACAGCGCAAGGAACCTACGAGCAGTACTTC

J: TRBJ2-5
length: 13
V: TRBV5-5
size: .
D: .
CDR3: CASSSGGLETQYF
DNA: TGTGCCAGCAGTTCAGGGGGGCTGGAGACCCAGTACTTC

J: TRBJ1-1
length: 15
V: TRBV21-1
size: once
D: .
CDR3: CASSKGTGGGTEAFF
DNA: TGTGCCAGCAGCAAGGGGACAGGGGGCGGGACTGAAGCTTTCTTT

J: TRBJ2-7
length: 13
V: TRBV10-2
size: .
D: TRBD2
CDR3: CASSETSGAEQYF
DNA: TGCGCCAGCAGTGAGACTAGCGGGGCCGAGCAGTACTTC

J: TRBJ1-1
length: 15
V: TRBV28
size: once
D: TRBD1
CDR3: CASSPSGQGNTEAFF
DNA: TGTGCCAGCAGTCCTTCGGGACAGGGGAATACTGAAGCTTTCTTT

J: TRBJ2-3
length: 12
V: TRBV6-5
size: .
D: .
CDR3: CASSSRTDTQYF
DNA: TGTGCCAGCAGCAGTCGCACAGATACGCAGTATTTT

J: TRBJ2-3
length: 15
V: TRBV5-6
size: .
D: .
CDR3: CASSLKGTFTDTQYF
DNA: TGTGCCAGCAGCTTGAAAGGGACATTCACAGATACGCAGTATTTT

J: TRBJ2-1
length: 14
V: TRBV7-2
size: .
D: TRBD1
CDR3: CASSQDRDYNEQFF
DNA: TGTGCCAGCAGCCAAGACAGGGATTACAATGAGCAGTTCTTC

J: TRBJ2-2
length: 19
V: TRBV5-1
size: .
D: TRBD2
CDR3: CASSLTAGLAGVSTGELFF
DNA: TGCGCCAGCAGCTTGACAGCGGGACTAGCGGGAGTAAGCACCGGGGAGCTGTTTTTT

J: TRBJ1-1
length: 14
V: TRBV28
size: .
D: .
CDR3: CASTRPGMNTEAFF
DNA: TGTGCCAGCACCCGTCCGGGGATGAACACTGAAGCTTTCTTT

J: TRBJ1-1
length: 14
V: TRBV11-2
size: .
D: .
CDR3: CASSLYREVAEAFF
DNA: TGTGCCAGCAGCTTATACAGGGAAGTGGCTGAAGCTTTCTTT

J: TRBJ1-4
length: 15
V: TRBV6-5
size: .
D: .
CDR3: CASSYPSLRDEKLFF
DNA: TGTGCCAGCAGTTACCCCTCGCTCAGAGATGAAAAACTGTTTTTT

J: TRBJ2-1
length: 15
V: TRBV28
size: .
D: TRBD2
CDR3: CASSPASGTYNEQFF
DNA: TGTGCCAGCAGTCCCGCTAGCGGAACCTACAATGAGCAGTTCTTC

J: TRBJ2-7
length: 14
V: TRBV28
size: .
D: .
CDR3: CASMRGPGSYEQYF
DNA: TGTGCCAGCATGAGGGGTCCGGGATCCTACGAGCAGTACTTC

J: TRBJ2-7
length: 15
V: TRBV19
size: .
D: TRBD2
CDR3: CASSMAGERTYEQYF
DNA: TGTGCCAGTAGTATGGCGGGGGAGCGTACCTACGAGCAGTACTTC

J: TRBJ2-6
length: 13
V: TRBV6-1
size: .
D: .
CDR3: CASSGSGANVLTF
DNA: TGTGCCAGCAGTGGCTCTGGGGCCAACGTCCTGACTTTC

J: TRBJ2-3
length: 15
V: TRBV25-1
size: .
D: TRBD1
CDR3: CASSEQGQPTDTQYF
DNA: TGTGCCAGCAGTGAACAGGGACAGCCCACAGATACGCAGTATTTT

J: TRBJ2-7
length: 14
V: TRBV4-1
size: .
D: .
CDR3: CASSQPGRTYEQYF
DNA: TGCGCCAGCAGCCAGCCGGGACGGACCTACGAGCAGTACTTC

J: TRBJ2-3
length: 16
V: TRBV5-1
size: .
D: .
CDR3: CASSLGVTPSTDTQYF
DNA: TGCGCCAGCAGCTTGGGGGTAACCCCTAGCACAGATACGCAGTATTTT

J: TRBJ2-3
length: 16
V: TRBV21-1
size: .
D: .
CDR3: CASSKVMEGFTDTQYF
DNA: TGTGCCAGCAGCAAAGTTATGGAGGGCTTCACAGATACGCAGTATTTT

J: TRBJ2-1
length: 16
V: TRBV4-2
size: .
D: TRBD2
CDR3: CASSQVETSGINEQFF
DNA: TGTGCCAGCAGCCAAGTAGAGACTAGCGGGATTAATGAGCAGTTCTTC

J: TRBJ2-7
length: 13
V: TRBV6-5
size: .
D: TRBD1
CDR3: CASSRTGNYEQYF
DNA: TGTGCCAGCAGCCGGACAGGGAACTACGAGCAGTACTTC

J: TRBJ2-2
length: 15
V: TRBV11-2
size: .
D: TRBD1
CDR3: CASKGQGVNTGELFF
DNA: TGTGCCAGCAAGGGACAGGGGGTCAACACCGGGGAGCTGTTTTTT

J: TRBJ1-5
length: 19
V: TRBV7-8
size: .
D: TRBD1
CDR3: CASSRTGQGVPYSNQPQHF
DNA: TGTGCCAGCAGCCGCACGGGACAGGGAGTTCCGTATAGCAATCAGCCCCAGCATTTT

J: TRBJ2-1
length: 11
V: TRBV18
size: .
D: .
CDR3: CASSGGNEQFF
DNA: TGTGCCAGCTCAGGGGGCAATGAGCAGTTCTTC

J: TRBJ1-1
length: 13
V: TRBV30
size: .
D: .
CDR3: CAWRSGGNTEAFF
DNA: TGTGCCTGGAGATCGGGAGGAAACACTGAAGCTTTCTTT

J: TRBJ2-4
length: 18
V: TRBV7-9
size: .
D: .
CDR3: CASSPTFSGEGAKNIQYF
DNA: TGTGCCAGCAGCCCAACCTTCTCAGGGGAAGGAGCCAAAAACATTCAGTACTTC

J: TRBJ2-1
length: 16
V: TRBV6-5
size: .
D: TRBD2
CDR3: CASSYRTSGRVNEQFF
DNA: TGTGCCAGCAGTTACAGGACTAGCGGGAGGGTTAATGAGCAGTTCTTC